What follows are 31 T cell receptor beta chains derived from one specimen sequenced in a study of regulatory T cells. Study-level findings and limits: In CD3G-deficient patients, conventional CD4+ T cells were enriched for hydrophobic CDR3 residues at positions 6 and 7.

The primer mix had 52 TRBV and 13 TRBJ primers. Only in-frame clones appear in the TCRdb table, and some are missing; sequencing was by immunoSEQ multiplex PCR. The sample includes 30,000 to 40,000 clones, roughly 92% seen only once; the top ten take 0.98%. No antigens are known for them. Input material: conventional CD4+ T cells sorted from blood. Every receptor here comes from a child between 2 and 9 years old with CD3G deficiency.

The V and J genes are TRBV6-1 and TRBJ1-2; TRBD1 aligns across 8 bases. The V gene end was trimmed by 4 bases and the J gene end by 6 bases; junction bases not matched to a gene: 19. The CDR3 has 18 amino acids. CDR1 is MNHNS, CDR2 SASEGT, per germline. The CDR3 loop reads CASSGAGTGLSSRHGYTF. In DNA, the CDR3 is TGTGCCAGCAGTGGAGCCGGGACAGGCCTATCGTCTCGGCATGGCTACACCTTC.

The gene calls are TRBV5-1 and TRBJ2-2, with D possibly matching TRBD2 (6 bases). V was pared by 0 bases and J by 1 base, with 7 bases between. The V gene's germline CDR1 is SGHRS and CDR2 YFSETQ. This CDR3 comprises 15 residues. CDR3 sequence (DNA): TGCGCCAGCAGCTTGGGACTAGAGAACACCGGGGAGCTGTTTTTT. Protein sequence: CASSLGLENTGELFF. The variable domain in full, completed from reference TRBV5-1 and TRBJ2-2, reads KAGVTQTPRYLIKTRGQQVTLSCSPISGHRSVSWYQQTPGQGLQFLFEYFSETQRNKGNFPGRFSGRQFSNSRSEMNVSTLELGDSALYLCASSLGLENTGELFFGEGSRLTVL.

V usage is TRBV19 and J usage is TRBJ2-1; 10 bases agree with TRBD2. Germline assignment: CDR1 LNHDA and CDR2 SQIVND (reference sequence). The trim removed 3 bases at V and 7 bases at J, leaving 9 bases unmatched. This CDR3 has 16 residues. The CDR3 DNA reads TGTGCCAGTAGTATTTCTTGGCTAGCGGGAGCAAATGAGCAGTTCTTC. This sequence encodes CASSISWLAGANEQFF.

J is TRBJ2-3 and V is TRBV5-1; D might be TRBD1 (5 bases). The germline V and J ends were trimmed by 0 bases and 6 bases, with 8 bases remaining between them. The CDR3 is 13 residues long. Germline assignment: CDR1 SGHRS and CDR2 YFSETQ. Here the CDR3 reads CASSLGHRDTQYF. The DNA for the CDR3 is TGCGCCAGCAGCTTGGGACACAGGGATACGCAGTATTTT.

The chain links TRBV28 to TRBJ2-1; 8 bases align to TRBD1. CDR3 length equals 16 residues. Per the germline V gene, CDR1 is MDHEN and CDR2 is SYDVKM. The junction had 9 bases not matched to a gene; V was cut back by 5 bases and J by 3 bases. The CDR3 reads CASSPNRGSYYNEQFF. In DNA, the CDR3 is TGTGCCAGCAGTCCAAACAGGGGGAGCTACTACAATGAGCAGTTCTTC.

The chain carries TRBV6-6 and TRBJ1-1; no clear D gene. Trimming left V 2 bases short and J 5 bases short, with 9 bases between. The germline V gene encodes CDR1 MNHNY and CDR2 SVGAGI (reference sequence). The CDR3 runs to 13 residues. This chain's CDR3 is CASSYATGTEAFF. The CDR3 DNA is TGTGCCAGCAGTTACGCCACTGGTACTGAAGCTTTCTTT.

This sequence joins TRBV28 and TRBJ2-3; D not certain. Trimming took off 5 bases at V and 2 bases at J, with 11 bases between the two ends. The CDR3 totals 14 residues. Per germline, CDR1 MDHEN and CDR2 SYDVKM. The CDR3 here is CASSHQEITDTQYF. CDR3 nucleotides: TGTGCCAGCAGTCACCAGGAGATCACAGATACGCAGTATTTT. Looking up the rest from reference TRBV28 and TRBJ2-3 gives the full variable domain: DVKVTQSSRYLVKRTGEKVFLECVQDMDHENMFWYRQDPGLGLRLIYFSYDVKMKEKGDIPEGYSVSREKKERFSLILESASTNQTSMYLCASSHQEITDTQYFGPGTRLTVL.

The chain joins TRBV5-1 to TRBJ2-6; D is perhaps TRBD1 (6 bases). This CDR3 is 18 amino acids long. V lost 4 bases and J 0 bases, leaving 17 bases between the germline ends. Germline assignment: CDR1 SGHRS and CDR2 YFSETQ. CDR3 DNA sequence: TGCGCCAGCAGCGATGGACAGCTACTAAGCTCTGGGGCCAACGTCCTGACTTTC. It yields the protein CASSDGQLLSSGANVLTF.

The rearrangement links TRBV28 to TRBJ1-5; D gene uncertain. CDR1 is MDHEN, CDR2 SYDVKM, per germline. The ends were cut back, 6 bases at V and 2 bases at J, with 5 bases in the middle. The CDR3 contains 12 residues. CDR3 coding DNA: TGTGCCAGCAGGGGCGGCAATCAGCCCCAGCATTTT. Translated: CASRGGNQPQHF.

The chain recombines TRBV10-3 with TRBJ1-1; 8 nucleotides line up with TRBD1. The germline V gene encodes CDR1 ENHRY and CDR2 SYGVKD. The V and J ends lost 10 bases and 2 bases, in that order; junction bases with no gene match: 9. This CDR3 spans 14 amino acids. In nucleotides, the CDR3 is TGTGCCACCCGTGGGACAGGTAGAAACACTGAAGCTTTCTTT. This sequence encodes CATRGTGRNTEAFF.

The chain carries TRBV28 and TRBJ1-5; 9 bases match TRBD1. CDR1 is MDHEN, CDR2 SYDVKM, per germline. CDR3 length: 15 residues. V lost 5 bases, J lost 1 base, and 3 bases stayed unmatched. CDR3 loop: CASSPGTGSNQPQHF. CDR3 bases: TGTGCCAGCAGTCCTGGGACAGGGAGCAATCAGCCCCAGCATTTT.

V gene TRBV5-1 combines with J gene TRBJ1-2; D not certain. There are 14 residues in the CDR3. V was clipped by 4 bases and J by 2 bases, with 12 bases between them. Germline loops: CDR1 SGHRS, CDR2 YFSETQ. The CDR3 region is CASSPESPNYGYTF. The CDR3 DNA follows: TGCGCCAGCAGCCCCGAGTCCCCGAACTATGGCTACACCTTC. Full variable domain (missing parts from reference TRBV5-1 and TRBJ1-2): KAGVTQTPRYLIKTRGQQVTLSCSPISGHRSVSWYQQTPGQGLQFLFEYFSETQRNKGNFPGRFSGRQFSNSRSEMNVSTLELGDSALYLCASSPESPNYGYTFGSGTRLTVV.

As for this clone: The junction shows a germline mismatch at one end, possibly a read error. V gene TRBV7-9 combines with J gene TRBJ2-3; 11 bases fit TRBD2. Germline V gives CDR1 SEHNR, CDR2 FQNEAQ (reference sequence). The length of the CDR3 is 15 residues. As DNA, the CDR3 is TGTGCCAGCAGCCTAGCGGGAGGTGTCACAGATACGCAGTATTTT. It yields the protein CASSLAGGVTDTQYF.

This chain links TRBV6-1 with TRBJ2-6; TRBD1 is a possible D gene (5 bases). Germline V gives CDR1 MNHNS, CDR2 SASEGT. Trimming cost V 2 bases and J 10 bases, with 9 bases left between them. The CDR3 consists of 13 residues. The chain's CDR3 is CASSEQGTNVLTF. The CDR3 DNA reads as TGTGCCAGCAGTGAACAGGGAACTAACGTCCTGACTTTC.

This chain connects TRBV28 to TRBJ2-7; weak D call: TRBD1 (5 bases). There are 15 residues in the CDR3. V was shortened by 4 bases and J by 2 bases, with 15 bases between the two germline ends. Germline V CDR1 and CDR2: MDHEN, SYDVKM. DNA for the CDR3: TGTGCCAGCAGTTCCAGGTGGGGCAAAGCCTACGAGCAGTACTTC. Residues: CASSSRWGKAYEQYF.

This chain joins TRBV6-1 and TRBJ2-3, with D tentatively TRBD2 (6 bases). This CDR3 spans 15 amino acids. V shed 5 bases and J shed 2 bases, with 14 bases lying between them. CDR1 MNHNS and CDR2 SASEGT come from the germline V gene. CDR3 loop: CASSTLGDSTDTQYF. As DNA, the CDR3 is TGTGCCAGCAGTACCTTAGGGGACTCCACAGATACGCAGTATTTT.

The chain couples TRBV28 to TRBJ2-4; tentative D call: TRBD1 (5 bases). V gave up 2 bases and J gave up 7 bases, with 15 bases separating them. CDR1 MDHEN and CDR2 SYDVKM come from the germline V gene. This CDR3 region has 15 residues. CDR3 DNA: TGTGCCAGCAGTTTACAGGGTTCTAGGGCGAACATTCAGTACTTC. Amino acid sequence: CASSLQGSRANIQYF.

The chain has TRBV28 and TRBJ2-7; 7 bases are shared with TRBD2. CDR1 and CDR2 from the germline V gene are MDHEN and SYDVKM. The V segment lost 2 bases and the J segment 1 base; nucleotides outside the gene matches: 2. The CDR3 runs 14 residues. CDR3 nucleotide sequence: TGTGCCAGCAGTTTAGCGGGAGAGTCCTACGAGCAGTACTTC. Protein: CASSLAGESYEQYF.

The sample holds one count of this clone. This chain's CDR3 is CASRFRGNTGELFF. The CDR3 DNA is TGTGCCAGCAGGTTCAGGGGGAACACCGGGGAGCTGTTTTTT. The chain employs TRBV28 and TRBJ2-2, with D possibly TRBD1 on 6 matching bases. Germline V gives CDR1 MDHEN, CDR2 SYDVKM. This CDR3 region has 14 residues. Between the trimmed V and J ends, which lost 6 bases and 1 base, there was a span of 9 bases.

V gene TRBV28 combines with J gene TRBJ1-4; the D gene is possibly TRBD1 (6 bases). Per germline, CDR1 MDHEN and CDR2 SYDVKM. The CDR3 length is 14 residues. V shed 6 bases and J shed 8 bases, with 16 bases lying between them. CDR3 residues: CASRPRGYREKLFF. Here the CDR3 DNA reads TGTGCCAGCAGACCAAGGGGGTATCGGGAAAAACTGTTTTTT.

This chain links TRBV7-9 with TRBJ1-1, with 10 bases lining up with TRBD1. This CDR3 has 16 residues. Losses at the gene ends were 3 bases for V and 7 bases for J; bases not matched to a gene: 11. Germline V lookup: CDR1 SEHNR, CDR2 FQNEAQ (reference sequence). The CDR3 bases are TGTGCCAGCAGCTTCTTGAGGGGACAGGGGTCGAGTGAAGCTTTCTTT. This encodes CASSFLRGQGSSEAFF. The variable domain in full, with the rest retrieved from reference TRBV7-9 and TRBJ1-1, is DTGVSQNPRHKITKRGQNVTFRCDPISEHNRLYWYRQTLGQGPEFLTYFQNEAQLEKSRLLSDRFSAERPKGSFSTLEIQRTEQGDSAMYLCASSFLRGQGSSEAFFGQGTRLTVV.

The chain uses TRBV28 and TRBJ2-2, with no clear D. This CDR3 region has 13 residues. Germline V lookup: CDR1 MDHEN, CDR2 SYDVKM. With 6 bases removed from V and 3 bases from J, the gap between germline ends came to 8 bases. The CDR3 region has the DNA TGTGCCAGCAGCCCCCGTGACACCGGGGAGCTGTTTTTT. Amino acid sequence: CASSPRDTGELFF.

V gene TRBV28 combines with J gene TRBJ2-7; D possibly corresponds to TRBD2 (6 bases). Between the trimmed V and J ends, which lost 8 bases and 2 bases, there was a span of 13 bases. Germline lookup yields CDR1 MDHEN and CDR2 SYDVKM. The CDR3 covers 13 residues. The CDR3 DNA reads TGTGCCAGCCGGGCATCGGGGGCCTACGAGCAGTACTTC. Its protein product is CASRASGAYEQYF.

This chain joins TRBV10-3 and TRBJ2-7; weak D call: TRBD1 (5 bases). This CDR3 has 14 residues. Per the germline V gene, CDR1 is ENHRY and CDR2 is SYGVKD. V was clipped by 3 bases and J by 2 bases, with 11 bases between them. CDR3: CAISESRQTYEQYF. The CDR3, as DNA: TGTGCCATCAGTGAATCACGACAGACCTACGAGCAGTACTTC.

The rearrangement uses TRBV11-2 and TRBJ1-1; D perhaps matches TRBD1 (5 bases). V was clipped by 8 bases and J by 2 bases, with 12 bases between them. This CDR3 contains 13 residues. Germline assignment: CDR1 SGHAT and CDR2 FQNNGV. The CDR3 coding sequence is TGTGCCAGCTCGTTGACAGATAACACTGAAGCTTTCTTT. Encoded protein: CASSLTDNTEAFF.

The rearrangement joins TRBV28 to TRBJ2-3, with TRBD1 identical over 9 bases. Looked up from germline, CDR1 is MDHEN and CDR2 is SYDVKM. Germline trimming cut 5 bases from V and 2 bases from J; bases unmatched to any gene: 8. The CDR3 totals 16 residues. The CDR3 sequence is CASSQQGARITDTQYF. DNA of the CDR3: TGTGCCAGCAGTCAACAGGGGGCCCGAATCACAGATACGCAGTATTTT.

This clone was picked up a small number of times. The gene calls are TRBV6-1 and TRBJ2-7, with TRBD2 matching 15 bases. Germline V gene lookup returns CDR1 MNHNS and CDR2 SASEGT. V shed 8 bases and J 8 bases; nucleotides not matched to a gene: 10. CDR3 length: 15 residues. The CDR3 DNA sequence: TGTGCCAGCCTGGGGACTAGCGGGAGGAGTATCAAGCAGTACTTC. The encoded protein is CASLGTSGRSIKQYF.

The chain is built from TRBV28 and TRBJ2-1; 10 positions match TRBD2. The CDR3 totals 16 residues. The trim removed 5 bases at V and 5 bases at J, leaving 9 bases unmatched. CDR1 is MDHEN and CDR2 is SYDVKM in the germline V gene. The CDR3 sequence is CASSPAAAGGHNEQFF. The CDR3 DNA follows: TGTGCCAGCAGTCCCGCGGCAGCGGGAGGGCACAATGAGCAGTTCTTC. The whole variable domain, filled in from reference TRBV28 and TRBJ2-1, reads DVKVTQSSRYLVKRTGEKVFLECVQDMDHENMFWYRQDPGLGLRLIYFSYDVKMKEKGDIPEGYSVSREKKERFSLILESASTNQTSMYLCASSPAAAGGHNEQFFGPGTRLTVL.

The chain has TRBV11-3 and TRBJ1-1; D uncertain. Germline V gene lookup returns CDR1 SGHNT and CDR2 YENEEA. Trimming removed 2 bases from V and 4 bases from J, with 8 bases in between. CDR3 length equals 13 residues. CDR3 protein: CASSLLRSTEAFF. The CDR3 bases are TGTGCCAGCAGCTTATTGCGGAGCACTGAAGCTTTCTTT.

The chain couples TRBV10-3 to TRBJ2-3; no reliable D call. Germline loops: CDR1 ENHRY, CDR2 SYGVKD. This CDR3 has 11 residues. Trimming cost V 10 bases and J 4 bases, with 9 bases left between them. CDR3 protein: CATSLADTQYF. DNA of the CDR3: TGTGCCACGTCTTTGGCAGATACGCAGTATTTT.

The chain recombines TRBV28 with TRBJ1-1, with 8 bases matching TRBD1. The ends lost 5 bases at V and 3 bases at J; junction bases unmatched: 2. This CDR3 comprises 13 residues. Germline CDR1 reads MDHEN; CDR2 reads SYDVKM. This CDR3 is CASSPGGHTEAFF. The DNA of the CDR3 is TGTGCCAGCAGTCCAGGGGGCCACACTGAAGCTTTCTTT.